The subject of this entry is one TCR beta chain. The antigen remains unidentified. The sample comes from a study of CD8 T cells in ankylosing spondylitis. Germline assignment: CDR1 SGHRS and CDR2 YFSETQ. V lost 2 bases to trimming and J lost 3 bases, with 15 bases between them. The CDR3 has 15 amino acids. 5'-RACE, quantitative and with molecular barcodes, yielded the TCR beta libraries. In TCRdb, the 5' RACE reads were re-called with MiXCR into one record per CDR3 protein. The sample has roughly 100,000 distinct CDR3 sequences, about 24% seen once. Study results and limitations: The clones that were linked to disease were reported to be significantly enriched in matched synovial fluid samples from ankylosing spondylitis patients. In ankylosing spondylitis blood, a motif of roughly 8 highly homologous TCR beta variants appeared characteristic.

The chain joins TRBV5-1 to TRBJ2-7; D may match TRBD1 or TRBD2 (7 bases each). This clonotype was sampled from a male donor with ankylosing spondylitis. Sequencing used synovial fluid, either unsorted or a sorted T cell fraction (not recorded which). The DNA of the CDR3 is TGCGCCAGCAGCTTTCACACAGGGGAGGGCTACGAGCAGTACTTC. As protein: CASSFHTGEGYEQYF. The entire variable domain, with the rest obtained from reference TRBV5-1 and TRBJ2-7, is as follows: KAGVTQTPRYLIKTRGQQVTLSCSPISGHRSVSWYQQTPGQGLQFLFEYFSETQRNKGNFPGRFSGRQFSNSRSEMNVSTLELGDSALYLCASSFHTGEGYEQYFGPGTRLTVT.